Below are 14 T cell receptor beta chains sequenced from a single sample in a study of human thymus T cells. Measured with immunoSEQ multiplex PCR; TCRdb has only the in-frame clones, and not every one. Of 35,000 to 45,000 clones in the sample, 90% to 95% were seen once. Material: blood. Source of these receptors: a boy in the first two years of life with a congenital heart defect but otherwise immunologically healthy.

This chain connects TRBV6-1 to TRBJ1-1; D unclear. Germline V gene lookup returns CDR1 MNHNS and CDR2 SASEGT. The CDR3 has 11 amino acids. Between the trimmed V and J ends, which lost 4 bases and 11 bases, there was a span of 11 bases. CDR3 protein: CASSGGSHAFF. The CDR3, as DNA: TGTGCCAGCAGTGGAGGGAGTCACGCTTTCTTT.

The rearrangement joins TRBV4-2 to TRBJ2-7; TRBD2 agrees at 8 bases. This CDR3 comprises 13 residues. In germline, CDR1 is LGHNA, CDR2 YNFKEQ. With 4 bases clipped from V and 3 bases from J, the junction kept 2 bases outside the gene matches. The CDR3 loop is CASSLSGVYEQYF. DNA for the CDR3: TGTGCCAGCAGCCTTAGCGGGGTCTACGAGCAGTACTTC.

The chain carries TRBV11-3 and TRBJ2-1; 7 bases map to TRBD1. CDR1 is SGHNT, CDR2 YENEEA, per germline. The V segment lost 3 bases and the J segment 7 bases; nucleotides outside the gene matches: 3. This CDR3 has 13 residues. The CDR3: CASSFDRANEQFF. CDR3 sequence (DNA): TGTGCCAGCAGCTTTGACAGGGCGAATGAGCAGTTCTTC.

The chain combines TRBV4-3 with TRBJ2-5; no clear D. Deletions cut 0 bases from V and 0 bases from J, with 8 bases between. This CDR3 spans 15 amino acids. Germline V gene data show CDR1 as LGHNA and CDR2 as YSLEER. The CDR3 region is CASSQDPTDQETQYF. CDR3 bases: TGCGCCAGCAGCCAAGATCCCACGGACCAAGAGACCCAGTACTTC.

CDR3 in amino acids: CATSRGSPGQETQYF. The CDR3 nucleotides are TGTGCCACCAGCAGAGGATCTCCGGGCCAAGAGACCCAGTACTTC. The gene calls are TRBV15 and TRBJ2-5; unclear D gene. Germline V gene data show CDR1 as LNHNV and CDR2 as YYDKDF (reference sequence). Trimming left V 1 base short and J 1 base short, with 10 bases between. This CDR3 spans 15 amino acids.

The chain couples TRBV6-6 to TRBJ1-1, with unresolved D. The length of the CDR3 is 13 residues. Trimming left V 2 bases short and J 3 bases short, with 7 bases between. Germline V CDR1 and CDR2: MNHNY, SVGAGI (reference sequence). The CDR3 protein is CASSYGRDTEAFF. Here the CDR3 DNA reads TGTGCCAGCAGTTACGGGCGAGACACTGAAGCTTTCTTT.

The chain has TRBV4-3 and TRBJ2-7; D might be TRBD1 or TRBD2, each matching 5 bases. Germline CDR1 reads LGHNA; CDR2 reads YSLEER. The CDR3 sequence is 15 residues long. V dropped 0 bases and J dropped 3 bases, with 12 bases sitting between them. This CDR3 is CASSQDRGRVYEQYF. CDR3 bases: TGCGCCAGCAGCCAAGATCGGGGCAGGGTCTACGAGCAGTACTTC.

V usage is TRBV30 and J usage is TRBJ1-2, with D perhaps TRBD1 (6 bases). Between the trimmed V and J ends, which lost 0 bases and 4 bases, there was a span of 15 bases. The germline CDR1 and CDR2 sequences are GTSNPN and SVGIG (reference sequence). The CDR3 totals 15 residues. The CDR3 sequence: CAWSVGGGPTYGYTF. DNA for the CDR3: TGTGCCTGGAGTGTGGGAGGGGGACCAACCTATGGCTACACCTTC.

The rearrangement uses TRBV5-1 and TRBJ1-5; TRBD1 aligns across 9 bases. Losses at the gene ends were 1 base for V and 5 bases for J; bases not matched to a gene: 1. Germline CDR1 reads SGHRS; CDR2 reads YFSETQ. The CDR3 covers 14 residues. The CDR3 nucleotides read TGCGCCAGCAGCTTGACAGGGGGCTATCAGCCCCAGCATTTT. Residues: CASSLTGGYQPQHF. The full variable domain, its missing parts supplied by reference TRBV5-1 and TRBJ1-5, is KAGVTQTPRYLIKTRGQQVTLSCSPISGHRSVSWYQQTPGQGLQFLFEYFSETQRNKGNFPGRFSGRQFSNSRSEMNVSTLELGDSALYLCASSLTGGYQPQHFGDGTRLSIL.

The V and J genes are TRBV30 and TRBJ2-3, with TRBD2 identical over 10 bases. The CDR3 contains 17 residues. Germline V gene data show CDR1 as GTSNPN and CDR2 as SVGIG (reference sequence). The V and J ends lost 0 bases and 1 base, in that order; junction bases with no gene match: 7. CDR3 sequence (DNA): TGTGCCTGGAGTGTACGTAGGACTAGCGGAGGCACAGATACGCAGTATTTT. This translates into CAWSVRRTSGGTDTQYF.

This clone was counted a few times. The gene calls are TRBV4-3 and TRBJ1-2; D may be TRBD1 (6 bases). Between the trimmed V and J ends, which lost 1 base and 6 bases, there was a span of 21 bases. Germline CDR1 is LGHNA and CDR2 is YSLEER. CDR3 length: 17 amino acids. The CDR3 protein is CASSQAGNNREANGYTF. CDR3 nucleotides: TGCGCCAGCAGCCAAGCCGGAAATAACAGGGAAGCGAATGGCTACACCTTC.

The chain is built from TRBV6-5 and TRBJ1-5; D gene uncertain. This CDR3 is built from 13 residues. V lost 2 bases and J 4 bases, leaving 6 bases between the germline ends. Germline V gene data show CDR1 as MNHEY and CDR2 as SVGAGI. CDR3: CASSYRVNQPQHF. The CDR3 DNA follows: TGTGCCAGCAGTTACAGGGTAAATCAGCCCCAGCATTTT.

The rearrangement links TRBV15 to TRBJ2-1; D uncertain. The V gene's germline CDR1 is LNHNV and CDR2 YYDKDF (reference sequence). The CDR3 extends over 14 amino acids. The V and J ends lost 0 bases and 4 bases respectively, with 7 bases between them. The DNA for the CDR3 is TGTGCCACCAGCAGAGACAGGATTTACAATGAGCAGTTCTTC. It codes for CATSRDRIYNEQFF.

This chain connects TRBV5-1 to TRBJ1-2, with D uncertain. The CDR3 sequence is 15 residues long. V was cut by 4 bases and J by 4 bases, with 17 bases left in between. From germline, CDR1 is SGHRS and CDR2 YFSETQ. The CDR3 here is CASSPLARMGYGYTF. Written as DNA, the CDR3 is TGCGCCAGCAGCCCCCTAGCCCGGATGGGCTATGGCTACACCTTC.